The 18 T cell receptor beta chains below were found in one sample sequenced in a study of identical twins. TCRdb re-analysed the 5' RACE reads in MiXCR, keeping a single row per CDR3 protein. The table records some 1,600,000 distinct CDR3 sequences, about 30% of them present only once. Sequenced sample: cord blood. Every receptor here comes from a newborn girl in good health.

The chain links TRBV3-1 to TRBJ1-4, with unresolved D. The CDR3 sequence is 11 residues long. CDR1 and CDR2 from the germline V gene are LGHDT and YNNKEL (reference sequence). Trimming removed 6 bases from V and 7 bases from J, with 6 bases in between. Written as DNA, the CDR3 is TGTGCCAGCAGTGGAGTTGAAAAACTGTTTTTT. Translating gives CASSGVEKLFF.

This clonotype turned up a few times. J is TRBJ2-1 and V is TRBV10-3; TRBD2 agrees at 10 bases. The germline CDR1 and CDR2 sequences are ENHRY and SYGVKD. There are 17 residues in the CDR3. Losses at the gene ends were 4 bases for V and 3 bases for J; bases not matched to a gene: 9. The CDR3 spells CAISGSGRVKGYNEQFF. In nucleotides, the CDR3 is TGTGCCATCAGTGGGAGCGGGAGGGTCAAGGGCTACAATGAGCAGTTCTTC.

This chain uses TRBV12-3 or TRBV12-4 with TRBJ2-5; D gene unclear. The V end lost 4 bases, the J end lost 5 bases, and 11 bases lay between the germline ends. The CDR3 runs 13 residues. The CDR3 nucleotides are TGTGCCAGCAGTTCGCTTCTACGGGAGACCCAGTACTTC. Translating gives CASSSLLRETQYF.

In its sample, this clonotype was seen many times. This sequence joins TRBV5-1 and TRBJ2-7; a weak D match, TRBD1 (6 bases). CDR1 and CDR2 (germline): SGHRS, YFSETQ. V shed 4 bases and J shed 3 bases, with 11 bases lying between them. The CDR3 spans 13 residues. For the CDR3, the DNA is TGCGCCAGCAGCCGGGACAAAAACTACGAGCAGTACTTC. This gives the protein CASSRDKNYEQYF.

The chain recombines TRBV2 with TRBJ2-1; D not resolved. This CDR3 is 14 amino acids long. Germline lookup yields CDR1 SNHLY and CDR2 FYNNEI. The V and J ends lost 2 bases and 5 bases respectively, with 10 bases between them. The CDR3 coding sequence is TGTGCCAGCAGTGAAAGGCTAGATGACAATGAGCAGTTCTTC. As protein: CASSERLDDNEQFF.

This clonotype was observed a handful of times. CDR3 coding DNA: TGTGCCATCAGTGAGAGGTTCTCCTACAATGAGCAGTTCTTC. The encoded protein is CAISERFSYNEQFF. This sequence joins TRBV10-3 and TRBJ2-1, with D unresolved. V was shortened by 2 bases and J by 0 bases, with 5 bases between the two germline ends. Germline lookup yields CDR1 ENHRY and CDR2 SYGVKD. The CDR3 loop spans 14 amino acids.

This clonotype was seen more than once but under ten times. This chain links TRBV20-1 with TRBJ2-3; TRBD2 matches at 8 bases. V lost 2 bases to trimming and J lost 4 bases; unmatched junction nucleotides: 2. The CDR3 is made up of 13 amino acids. Per the germline V gene, CDR1 is DFQATT and CDR2 is SNEGSKA (reference sequence). The chain's CDR3 is CSARPGGPDTQYF. CDR3 coding DNA: TGCAGTGCTAGACCGGGAGGGCCAGATACGCAGTATTTT.

The chain's CDR3 is CASSGAYGGDEQYF. The CDR3 region has the DNA TGCGCCAGCAGCGGAGCTTATGGAGGAGACGAGCAGTACTTC. V is TRBV10-1 and J is TRBJ2-7; D might be TRBD2 (5 bases). Germline assignment: CDR1 WNHNN and CDR2 SYGVQD (reference sequence). The V end was cut by 6 bases, the J end by 5 bases, with 17 bases between. The CDR3 sequence is 14 residues long.

This clonotype was seen more than once but under ten times. The chain links TRBV7-9 to TRBJ1-6; D remains ambiguous. The CDR3 covers 14 residues. The V and J ends lost 10 bases and 0 bases respectively, with 10 bases between them. Germline V lookup: CDR1 SEHNR, CDR2 FQNEAQ (reference sequence). CDR3 coding DNA: TGTGCCACCGGTCGGAGCTCCTATAATTCACCCCTCCACTTT. The encoded protein is CATGRSSYNSPLHF.

This clonotype has more than one count but fewer than ten. The chain links TRBV7-9 to TRBJ2-7; D possibly corresponds to TRBD1 (7 bases). The CDR3 loop spans 16 amino acids. The germline V gene has CDR1 SEHNR and CDR2 FQNEAQ (reference sequence). With 5 bases removed from V and 3 bases from J, the gap between germline ends came to 20 bases. CDR3 DNA sequence: TGTGCCAGCAGCCCATACGCGGGACAGAATTTCTACGAGCAGTACTTC. Translation: CASSPYAGQNFYEQYF.

In its sample, this clonotype was seen a few times. The chain has TRBV5-6 and TRBJ1-2; D gene ambiguous. CDR1 SGHDT and CDR2 YYEEEE come from the germline V gene. The CDR3 runs 13 residues. With 3 bases removed from V and 3 bases from J, the gap between germline ends came to 9 bases. CDR3 bases: TGTGCCAGCAGCTCGGACGGCCACTATGGCTACACCTTC. Amino acids: CASSSDGHYGYTF. Full variable domain (remainder filled in from reference TRBV5-6 and TRBJ1-2): DAGVTQSPTHLIKTRGQQVTLRCSPKSGHDTVSWYQQALGQGPQFIFQYYEEEERQRGNFPDRFSGHQFPNYSSELNVNALLLGDSALYLCASSSDGHYGYTFGSGTRLTVV.

This clonotype was seen a handful of times. The gene calls are TRBV10-3 and TRBJ2-2; 7 nucleotides line up with TRBD2. Germline V CDR1 and CDR2: ENHRY, SYGVKD. With 6 bases clipped from V and 5 bases from J, the junction kept 6 bases outside the gene matches. CDR3 length: 14 amino acids. The CDR3 DNA sequence: TGTGCCATCAGGGGGACTACCTCGACCGGGGAGCTGTTTTTT. Protein: CAIRGTTSTGELFF.

This clonotype was observed a handful of times. One end of the junction fails to match germline, which may point to a read error. This CDR3 reads CASRYSGPTDTQYF. Here the CDR3 DNA reads TGTGCCAGCAGGTACTCCGGCCCCACAGATACGCAGTATTTT. This chain uses TRBV6-6 with TRBJ2-3; D call uncertain. This CDR3 has 14 residues. Germline V gene sequence: CDR1 MNHNY, CDR2 SVGAGI (reference sequence).

This clonotype was seen a handful of times. The junction departs from the called germline gene at one end, perhaps through a read error. This chain uses TRBV5-1 with TRBJ2-2, with no clear D. The length of the CDR3 is 13 residues. Germline CDR1 reads SGHRS; CDR2 reads YFSETQ. The CDR3, as DNA: TGTGCCAGCAGTTTCACGGGCACCGGGGAGCTGTTTTTT. Amino acid sequence: CASSFTGTGELFF.

The gene calls are TRBV25-1 and TRBJ1-2; D gene unclear. CDR1 MGHDK and CDR2 SYGVNS come from the germline V gene. V lost 3 bases to trimming and J lost 8 bases, with 16 bases between them. The length of the CDR3 is 14 residues. For the CDR3, the DNA is TGTGCCAGCAGTGACCGCGGCAACCTGGAGGGCTACACCTTC. Protein: CASSDRGNLEGYTF.

This rearrangement joins TRBV12-3 or TRBV12-4 to TRBJ2-5; D not certain. With 6 bases removed from V and 1 base from J, the gap between germline ends came to 6 bases. The CDR3 sequence is 12 residues long. CDR3 in amino acids: CASRAPQETQYF. In DNA form, the CDR3 reads TGTGCCAGCAGGGCGCCCCAAGAGACCCAGTACTTC.

This clonotype was observed a few times. This chain connects TRBV4-2 to TRBJ2-5, with TRBD2 matching 9 bases. This CDR3 comprises 15 residues. V shed 1 base, J shed 11 bases, and the junction held 11 bases outside the gene matches. Germline values: CDR1 LGHNA, CDR2 YNFKEQ. The CDR3 protein is CASSQASSGKWEQYF. CDR3 nucleotides: TGTGCCAGCAGCCAAGCGTCTAGCGGGAAATGGGAGCAGTACTTC.

This clonotype occurred a few times. This chain connects TRBV5-1 to TRBJ2-3; the match to TRBD1 covers 8 bases. Germline V gene lookup returns CDR1 SGHRS and CDR2 YFSETQ. The CDR3 covers 17 residues. V lost 0 bases, J lost 0 bases, and 6 bases stayed unmatched. Written as DNA, the CDR3 is TGCGCCAGCAGCTTGGCGCCGACAGGGGTTAGCACAGATACGCAGTATTTT. This gives the protein CASSLAPTGVSTDTQYF.